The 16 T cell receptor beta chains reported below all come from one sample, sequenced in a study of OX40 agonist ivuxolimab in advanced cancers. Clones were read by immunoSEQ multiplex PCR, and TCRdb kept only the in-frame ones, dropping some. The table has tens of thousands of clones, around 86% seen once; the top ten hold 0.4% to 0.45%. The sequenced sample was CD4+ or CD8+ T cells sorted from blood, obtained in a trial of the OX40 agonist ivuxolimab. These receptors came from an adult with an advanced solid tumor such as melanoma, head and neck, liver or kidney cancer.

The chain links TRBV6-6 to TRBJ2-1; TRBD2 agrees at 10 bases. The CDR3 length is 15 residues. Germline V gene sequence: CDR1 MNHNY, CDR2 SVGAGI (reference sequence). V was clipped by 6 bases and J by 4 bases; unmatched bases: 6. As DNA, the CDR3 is TGTGCCAGCAGGCCCGGACTAGCGGTTTACAATGAGCAGTTCTTC. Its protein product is CASRPGLAVYNEQFF.

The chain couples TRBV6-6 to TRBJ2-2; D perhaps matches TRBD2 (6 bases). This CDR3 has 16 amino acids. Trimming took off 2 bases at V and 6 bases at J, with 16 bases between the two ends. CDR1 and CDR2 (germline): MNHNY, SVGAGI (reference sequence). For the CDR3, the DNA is TGTGCCAGCAGTTACGGTTCGGAGGGCCTGGCCGGGGAGCTGTTTTTT. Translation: CASSYGSEGLAGELFF.

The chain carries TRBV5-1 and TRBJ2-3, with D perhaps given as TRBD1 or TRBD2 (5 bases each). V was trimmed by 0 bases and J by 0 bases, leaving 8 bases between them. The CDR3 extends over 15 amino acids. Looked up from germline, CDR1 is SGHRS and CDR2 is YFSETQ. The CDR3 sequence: CASSLGDVSTDTQYF. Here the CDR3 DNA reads TGCGCCAGCAGCTTGGGGGACGTCAGCACAGATACGCAGTATTTT. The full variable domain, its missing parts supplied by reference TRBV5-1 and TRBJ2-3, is KAGVTQTPRYLIKTRGQQVTLSCSPISGHRSVSWYQQTPGQGLQFLFEYFSETQRNKGNFPGRFSGRQFSNSRSEMNVSTLELGDSALYLCASSLGDVSTDTQYFGPGTRLTVL.

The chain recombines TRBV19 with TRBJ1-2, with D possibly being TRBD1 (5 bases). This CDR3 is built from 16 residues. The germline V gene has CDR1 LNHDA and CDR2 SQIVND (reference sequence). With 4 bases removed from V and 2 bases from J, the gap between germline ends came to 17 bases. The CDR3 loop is CASSTRFWGENYGYTF. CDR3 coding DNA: TGTGCCAGTAGTACCCGGTTCTGGGGGGAGAACTATGGCTACACCTTC.

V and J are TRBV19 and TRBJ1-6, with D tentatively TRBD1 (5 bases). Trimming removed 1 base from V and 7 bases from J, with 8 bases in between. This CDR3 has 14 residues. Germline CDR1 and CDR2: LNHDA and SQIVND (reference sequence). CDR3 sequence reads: CASSIGRDNSPLHF. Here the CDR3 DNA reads TGTGCCAGTAGTATAGGCAGGGACAATTCACCCCTCCACTTT. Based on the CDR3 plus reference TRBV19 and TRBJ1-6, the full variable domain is DGGITQSPKYLFRKEGQNVTLSCEQNLNHDAMYWYRQDPGQGLRLIYYSQIVNDFQKGDIAEGYSVSREKKESFPLTVTSAQKNPTAFYLCASSIGRDNSPLHFGNGTRLTVT.

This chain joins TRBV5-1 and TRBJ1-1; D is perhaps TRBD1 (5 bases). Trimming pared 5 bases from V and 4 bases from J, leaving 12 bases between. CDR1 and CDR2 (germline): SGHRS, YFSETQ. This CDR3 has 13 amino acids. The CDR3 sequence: CASRRGSSTEAFF. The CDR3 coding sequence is TGCGCCAGCAGGCGGGGCTCGAGCACTGAAGCTTTCTTT.

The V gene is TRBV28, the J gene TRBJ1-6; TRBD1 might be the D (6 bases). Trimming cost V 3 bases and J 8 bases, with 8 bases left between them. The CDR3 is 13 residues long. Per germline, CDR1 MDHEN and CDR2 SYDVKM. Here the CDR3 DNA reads TGTGCCAGCAGTTTCAACAGGGATTCACCCCTCCACTTT. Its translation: CASSFNRDSPLHF.

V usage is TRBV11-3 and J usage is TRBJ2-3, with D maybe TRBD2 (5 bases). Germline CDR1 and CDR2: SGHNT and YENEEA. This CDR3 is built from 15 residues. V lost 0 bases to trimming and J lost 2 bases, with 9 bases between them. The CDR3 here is CASSLEDFFTDTQYF. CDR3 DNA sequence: TGTGCCAGCAGCTTAGAGGACTTTTTCACAGATACGCAGTATTTT. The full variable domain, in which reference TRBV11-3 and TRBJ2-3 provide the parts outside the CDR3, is EAGVVQSPRYKIIEKKQPVAFWCNPISGHNTLYWYLQNLGQGPELLIRYENEEAVDDSQLPKDRFSAERLKGVDSTLKIQPAELGDSAVYLCASSLEDFFTDTQYFGPGTRLTVL.

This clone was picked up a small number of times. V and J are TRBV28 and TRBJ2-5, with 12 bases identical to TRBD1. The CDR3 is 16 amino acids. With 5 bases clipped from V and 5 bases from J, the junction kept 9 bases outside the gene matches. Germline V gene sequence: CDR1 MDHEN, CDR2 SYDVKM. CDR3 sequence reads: CASSPTGTGGEETQYF. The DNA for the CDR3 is TGTGCCAGCAGTCCAACCGGGACAGGGGGCGAGGAGACCCAGTACTTC. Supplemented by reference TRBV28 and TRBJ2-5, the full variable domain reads DVKVTQSSRYLVKRTGEKVFLECVQDMDHENMFWYRQDPGLGLRLIYFSYDVKMKEKGDIPEGYSVSREKKERFSLILESASTNQTSMYLCASSPTGTGGEETQYFGPGTRLLVL.

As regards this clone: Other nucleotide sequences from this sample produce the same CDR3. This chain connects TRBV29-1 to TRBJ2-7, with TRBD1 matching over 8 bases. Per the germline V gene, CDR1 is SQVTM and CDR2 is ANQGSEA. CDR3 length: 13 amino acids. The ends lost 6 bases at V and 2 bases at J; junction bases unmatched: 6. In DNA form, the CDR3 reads TGCAGCGTCGGGACAGGACGTCCCTACGAGCAGTACTTC. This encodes CSVGTGRPYEQYF.

CDR3 sequence (DNA): TGTGCCAGCAGCACCGGGCCAGCCTACGAGCAGTACGTC. Protein product: CASSTGPAYEQYV. The V and J genes are TRBV7-2 and TRBJ2-7, with D unclear. Germline-derived CDR1 and CDR2 are SGHTA and FQGNSA. Trimming stripped 5 bases from V and 2 bases from J, with 10 bases between. The CDR3 covers 13 residues.

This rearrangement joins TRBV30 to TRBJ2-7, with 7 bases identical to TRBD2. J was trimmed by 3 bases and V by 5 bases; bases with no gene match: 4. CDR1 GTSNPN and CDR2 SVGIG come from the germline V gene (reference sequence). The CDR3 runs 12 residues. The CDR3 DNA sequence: TGTGCCTGGGGGACGGGAGGCTACGAGCAGTACTTC. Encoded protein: CAWGTGGYEQYF.

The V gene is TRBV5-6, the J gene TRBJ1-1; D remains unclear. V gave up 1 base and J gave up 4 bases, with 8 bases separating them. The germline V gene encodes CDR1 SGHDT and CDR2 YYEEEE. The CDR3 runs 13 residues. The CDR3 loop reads CASSLLLGTEAFF. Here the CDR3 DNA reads TGTGCCAGCAGCTTGCTGTTGGGCACTGAAGCTTTCTTT.

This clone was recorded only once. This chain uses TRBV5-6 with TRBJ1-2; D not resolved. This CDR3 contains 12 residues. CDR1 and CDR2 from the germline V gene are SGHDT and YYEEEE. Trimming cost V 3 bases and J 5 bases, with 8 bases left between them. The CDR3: CASSSMGYGYTF. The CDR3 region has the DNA TGTGCCAGCAGCTCGATGGGGTATGGCTACACCTTC.

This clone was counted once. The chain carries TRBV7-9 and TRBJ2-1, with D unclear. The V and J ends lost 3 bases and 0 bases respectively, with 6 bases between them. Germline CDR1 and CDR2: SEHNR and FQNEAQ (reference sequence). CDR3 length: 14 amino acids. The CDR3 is CASSFSSSYNEQFF. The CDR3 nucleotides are TGTGCCAGCAGCTTCAGTAGCTCCTACAATGAGCAGTTCTTC.

The CDR3 DNA sequence: TGTGCCAGCAGCGGAGCGGGGGGCCCTAGTGAAAAACTGTTTTTT. Encoded protein: CASSGAGGPSEKLFF. The rearrangement joins TRBV7-2 to TRBJ1-4; D may be TRBD1 (6 bases). Trimming left V 5 bases short and J 7 bases short, with 17 bases between. The CDR3 is 15 residues long. Germline lookup yields CDR1 SGHTA and CDR2 FQGNSA.